This T cell receptor (beta chain) was sequenced for a study of blood T cell repertoires in COVID-19. The CDR3 is 15 amino acids. The germline CDR1 and CDR2 sequences are SNHLY and FYNNEI. V lost 4 bases and J lost 2, with 13 bases in between. Profiled with immunoSEQ multiplex PCR; TCRdb holds only in-frame clones, not every one. The table records fewer than 200,000 clones, around three quarters of them present only once. The sample consisted of peripheral blood. The clonotype comes from a man aged 65-85 years with active or convalescent COVID-19. The V and J genes are TRBV2 and TRBJ2-3; D perhaps matches TRBD1 (6 bases). CDR3 sequence (DNA): TGTGCCAGCAGTGCGGACGGACAGATCACAGATACGCAGTATTTT. It is translated as CASSADGQITDTQYF.